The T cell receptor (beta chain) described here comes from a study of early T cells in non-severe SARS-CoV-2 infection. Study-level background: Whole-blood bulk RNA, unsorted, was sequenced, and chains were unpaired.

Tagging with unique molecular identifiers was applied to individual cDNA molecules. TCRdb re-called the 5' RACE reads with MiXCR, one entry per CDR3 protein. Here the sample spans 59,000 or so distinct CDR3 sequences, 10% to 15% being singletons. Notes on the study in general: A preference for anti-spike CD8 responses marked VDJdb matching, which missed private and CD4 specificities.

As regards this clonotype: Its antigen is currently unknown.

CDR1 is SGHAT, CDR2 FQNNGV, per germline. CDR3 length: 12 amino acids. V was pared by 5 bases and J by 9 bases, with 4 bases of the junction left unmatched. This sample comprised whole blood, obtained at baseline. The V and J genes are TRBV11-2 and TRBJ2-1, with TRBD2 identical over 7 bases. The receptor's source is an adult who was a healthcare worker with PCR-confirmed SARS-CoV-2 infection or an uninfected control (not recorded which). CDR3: CASSPTSAEQFF. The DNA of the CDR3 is TGTGCCAGCAGCCCCACTAGCGCTGAGCAGTTCTTC.